This TCR beta chain derives from a study of Graves' ophthalmopathy and Graves' hyperthyroidism. Amplified TCR beta CDR3 regions were obtained using RNA transcripts as template. RT-PCR was first run with HTBI primers, then multiplex PCR in a second round. TCRdb analysed the multiplex PCR reads with MiXCR anew, one entry per CDR3 protein. Of about 370,000 distinct CDR3 sequences detected, about a sixth appear once; the ten largest clones hold 2.4%. This clonotype appeared once. The junction had 7 bases not matched to a gene; V was cut back by 3 bases and J by 6 bases. The CDR3 is 14 amino acids. The chain employs TRBV12-3 or TRBV12-4 and TRBJ1-1, with TRBD1 matching 7 bases. The specimen sequenced was peripheral blood. This TCR was sampled from an adult woman with stable Graves' hyperthyroidism. The CDR3 DNA follows: TGTGCCAGCAGTTTCTCCACAGGGGAGGCTGAAGCTTTCTTT. This encodes CASSFSTGEAEAFF.